The text below deals with one T cell receptor beta chain. In the authors' methods: Reference gene primer amplification gave estimated nucleated cell counts. Sequencing used immunoSEQ multiplex PCR; TCRdb keeps in-frame clones, though not all of them. V and J calls and clone size come straight from that table; D and trimming were deduced from the DNA. The data show 150,000 to 200,000 clones, 80% to 85% seen once. This specimen belongs to a study of blood T cell repertoires in COVID-19. Study in general: Acute-phase and convalescent COVID-19 samples originated in the United States, Italy and Spain. The analysed material was cDNA or gDNA that came from T cells, B-cell-depleted T cells, or PBMCs.

This TCR was sampled from a woman aged 55 to 70 with acute or convalescent COVID-19. Sequenced input: peripheral blood.

The CDR3 coding sequence is TGCGCCAGCAGCTTGACGGGACAGGGGCAAGTGATGGGCGAGCAGTACTTC. As protein: CASSLTGQGQVMGEQYF. The genes are TRBV5-1 and TRBJ2-7; TRBD1 matches 10 bases. Germline V lookup: CDR1 SGHRS, CDR2 YFSETQ. V gave up 1 base and J gave up 6 bases; unmatched junction bases: 13. This CDR3 spans 17 amino acids.